A selection of T cell receptor beta chains follows, all from one sample in a study of CD8+CD57+ T cells in acquired aplastic anemia. TCRdb processed the reads anew with MiXCR; each CDR3 protein has one entry. The top ten hold 15% to 20% of the sample, which has about 190,000 distinct CDR3 sequences, roughly half seen once. The sequencing sample was made of sorted CD4+, CD8+, or CD8+CD57+ T cells (not recorded which) from PBMCs. The receptors derive from a human donor in good health, serving as a control. The CDR3 runs from the conserved cysteine through the conserved F or W. Each record gives: V gene, D gene, J gene, clone size, CDR3 DNA, CDR3 protein. The D gene is left open where the match is weak. The size field is filled for only some rows; it gives once, few, many or a size class.

TRBV19	.	TRBJ2-1	many	TGTGCCAGTAGTATAGATAAAGAGTACAATGAGCAGTTCTTC	CASSIDKEYNEQFF
TRBV5-5	TRBD2	TRBJ2-7	.	TGTGCCAGCAGCTTGGCGGGCGGGGGGGCCTACGAGCAGTACTTC	CASSLAGGGAYEQYF
TRBV6-5	.	TRBJ2-2	many	TGTGCCAGCAGTTACGGCGGGAACACCGGGGAGCTGTTTTTT	CASSYGGNTGELFF
TRBV7-2	.	TRBJ1-4	many	TGTGCCAGCAGCCCCGGGCAGGCCTCTAATGAAAAACTGTTTTTT	CASSPGQASNEKLFF
TRBV9	TRBD1	TRBJ1-2	.	TGTGCCAGCAGCCCCAGGACAGGGGGCATTTTCTATGGCTACACCTTC	CASSPRTGGIFYGYTF
TRBV10-2	TRBD1	TRBJ2-7	.	TGCGCCAGCAACGCCGGGACAGGGGGGCTCTTCTCCTACGAGCAGTACTTC	CASNAGTGGLFSYEQYF
TRBV2	.	TRBJ2-5	few	TGTGCCAGCAGTGATCTCAGTTGGGAGACCCAGTACTTC	CASSDLSWETQYF
TRBV10-1	TRBD1	TRBJ1-2	few	TGCGCCAGCCCGGGACAGGGCCACTACACCTTC	CASPGQGHYTF
TRBV15	TRBD1	TRBJ2-7	once	TGTGCCACCAGCGGGCCGGGACAGGGTTACGAGCAGTACTTC	CATSGPGQGYEQYF
TRBV7-9	TRBD1	TRBJ1-1	many	TGTGCCAGCAGTCGACAGGGAGGCGCTGAAGCTTTCTTT	CASSRQGGAEAFF
TRBV20-1	.	TRBJ2-5	many	TGCAGTGCCACCCCCCCGCCCAGCGGCCAAGAGACCCAGTACTTC	CSATPPPSGQETQYF
TRBV10-3	.	TRBJ2-7	.	TGTGCCATCAGTGGGGGTAACGAGCAGTACTTC	CAISGGNEQYF
TRBV9	.	TRBJ1-6	.	TGTGCCAGCAGCGTAACAGGTGACATCCAAGAGACCCAGTACTTT	CASSVTGDIQETQYF
TRBV7-2	TRBD1	TRBJ1-4	many	TGTGCCAGCAGCTTTACAGGGGGTGTTGAAAAACTGTTTTTT	CASSFTGGVEKLFF
TRBV9	.	TRBJ1-2	.	TGTGCCAGCAGCGTAGTTTGGGTTTCTACGGGCTACACCTTC	CASSVVWVSTGYTF
TRBV7-8	.	TRBJ2-1	once	TGTGCCAGCAGCCTTTTCCCTAGCGCCAATGAGCAGTTCTTC	CASSLFPSANEQFF
TRBV28	TRBD1	TRBJ2-3	many	TGTGCCAGCAGCACAGGGGAATGGGGCACAGATACGCAGTATTTT	CASSTGEWGTDTQYF
TRBV10-3	.	TRBJ2-6	.	TGTGCCATCAGGGGGGAGACAGTGACTTTC	CAIRGETVTF
TRBV4-3	.	TRBJ2-2	.	TGCGCCAGCAGCCAACGGGGGTTCACCGGGGAGCTGTTTTTT	CASSQRGFTGELFF
TRBV19	.	TRBJ1-2	.	TGTGCCAGTTACAGTGGAAACACCTTC	CASYSGNTF
TRBV20-1	.	TRBJ1-5	many	TGCAGTGCGATCCAGGGCCCTCCGGGGCTAAGCAATCAGCCCCAGCATTTT	CSAIQGPPGLSNQPQHF
TRBV6-2/TRBV6-3	TRBD1	TRBJ2-5	many	TGTGCCAGCAGACGCTTAGTACAGGGGAGTCAAGAGACCCAGTACTTC	CASRRLVQGSQETQYF
TRBV19	TRBD1	TRBJ1-4	many	TGTGCCAGTAGTGGGACAGGGTTTAATGAAAAACTGTTTTTT	CASSGTGFNEKLFF
TRBV5-1	.	TRBJ2-7	once	TGCGCCAGCAGCTTGGTCCAGGCCGACTACGAGCAGTACTTC	CASSLVQADYEQYF
TRBV11-2	.	TRBJ1-6	.	TGTGCCAGCAGTGGTCTGACAGGCCAAAATTCACCCCTCCACTTT	CASSGLTGQNSPLHF
TRBV19	.	TRBJ1-2	many	TGTGCCAGTAGTATATACCCCAATGGGAACTATGGCTACACCTTC	CASSIYPNGNYGYTF
TRBV19	.	TRBJ2-7	.	TGTGCCACCTCCCAGGGGGGCCACGAGCAGTACTTC	CATSQGGHEQYF
TRBV20-1	.	TRBJ1-5	.	TGCAGTGCTAGAGATCGAGGGAATCCCAATCAGCCCCAGCATTTT	CSARDRGNPNQPQHF
TRBV2	.	TRBJ1-5	.	TGTGCCAGCAGTGAAGCGCAAGCAGGGAACATCCGACCCCAGCATTTT	CASSEAQAGNIRPQHF
TRBV7-9	.	TRBJ1-4	many	TGTGCCAGCAGCTTGGGGGCTGGGGAAAAACTGTTTTTT	CASSLGAGEKLFF
TRBV7-3	TRBD1	TRBJ2-3	few	TGTGCCAGCAGCCAGGATGGGGGACAGGGGAAGAGGAGTAGCACAGATACGCAGTATTTT	CASSQDGGQGKRSSTDTQYF
TRBV5-1	.	TRBJ1-1	many	TGCGCCAGCACCCCGGACGGGAACACTGAAGCTTTCTTT	CASTPDGNTEAFF
TRBV7-9	.	TRBJ1-3	many	TGTGCCAGCAGCACAAACAGGGTGGGCGGAAACACCATATATTTT	CASSTNRVGGNTIYF
TRBV4-1	.	TRBJ1-2	many	TGCGCCAGCAGCCAAGATAAGCAGGTTGGGGCCTATGGCTACACCTTC	CASSQDKQVGAYGYTF
TRBV9	.	TRBJ2-5	once	TGTGCCAGCAGCGGAGGTAGAGCCCAAGAGACCCAGTACTTC	CASSGGRAQETQYF
TRBV24-1	TRBD2	TRBJ2-1	.	TGTGCCACCAAAGCGGGAGGGCCGGGGGGCAATGAGCAGTTCTTC	CATKAGGPGGNEQFF
TRBV4-3	.	TRBJ2-6	many	TGCGCCAGCAGCCAAGATCCAGTCCCCAGCTCTGGGGCCAACGTCCTGACTTTC	CASSQDPVPSSGANVLTF
TRBV5-1	.	TRBJ2-5	.	TGCGCCAGCAGCTTTGGGGCCGGGGACGGGGAGACCCAGTACTTC	CASSFGAGDGETQYF
TRBV7-9	.	TRBJ2-2	.	TGTGCCAGCAGCTTGGACCCTAACACCGGGGAGCTGTTTTTT	CASSLDPNTGELFF
TRBV5-8	.	TRBJ1-2	many	TGTGCCAGCACCTCTGAGGCCGGGCCCTATGGCTACACCTTC	CASTSEAGPYGYTF
TRBV6-5	.	TRBJ2-7	many	TGTGCCAGCAGTTACTCGGGACACCTATACGAGCAGTACTTC	CASSYSGHLYEQYF